This TCR beta chain was found in a study of T-cell reconstitution after alpha-beta-depleted transplantation in children (dated by TCRdb to the mid-2010s). For the wider study: Using TCR repertoire profiling, the study followed T-cell immune reconstitution in a quantitative way in children after TCRalphabeta/CD19-depleted allogeneic hematopoietic cell transplantation.

Libraries were constructed by PCR. The data were produced on an Illumina HiSeq 2500. To normalize quantification of the TCRbeta repertoire, the TCR libraries were built with molecular barcoding that relied on unique molecular identifiers. The raw public data were reprocessed by TCRdb itself: fastp quality trimming at Q25, MiXCR clonotype calling, in-frame beta chains only. Each entry merges the rows of one CDR3 protein and shows their most common DNA and genes. Recorded for this sample are hundreds of thousands of distinct CDR3 sequences; roughly a tenth of them occurred a single time. Less than 5% of the sample is taken by the ten largest. Trimming costs V 7 bases and J 8 bases, and their ends lie 12 bases apart. The CDR3 runs 12 residues from the cysteine to the phenylalanine. Only the CDR3 DNA stays, 36 bases, in frame from base 1. As encoded in the germline V gene, CDR1 is ENHRY while CDR2 is SYGVKD.

On this clonotype: Its specific antigen is unknown. Base qualities are missing; no much larger clone stands one base away.

The material was PBMCs from the stem cell graft donor, obtained from the stem cell graft. Recombination linked TRBV10-3 to TRBJ1-3; the D segment could be TRBD1, given 5 matching bases. The sequence came from a human donor who donated a stem cell graft to a child with acute myeloid leukemia. The DNA sequence is given as TGTGCCATCACTCCCGGGGCGGACACCATATATTTT. It specifies CAITPGADTIYF.